This record covers a single TCR beta chain. Living in 24 US areas, the participants were between roughly 18 and 90 years of age. Clinical history reported by participants formed the basis on which cohorts were assigned. Profiling relied on immunoSEQ multiplex PCR, and the TCRdb table lists in-frame clones only, not all of them. The data hold 150,000 to 200,000 clones, with about 89% observed a single time. The record originates from a study of blood T cell repertoires in COVID-19. Germline V gene lookup returns CDR1 SGHVS and CDR2 FNYEAQ. Trimming left V 4 bases short and J 4 bases short, with 10 bases between. This CDR3 has 13 amino acids.

This chain joins TRBV7-6 and TRBJ2-5; D gene ambiguous. Sequencing was done on a sample of PBMCs or T cells enriched from blood (not recorded which). The TCR was taken from a woman between 18 and 29 years old who had recovered from COVID-19. The CDR3 DNA follows: TGTGCCAGCAGCTCGTACCTCGGAGAGACCCAGTACTTC. Encoded protein: CASSSYLGETQYF.